These 2 T cell receptor beta chains came from one sample sequenced in a study of shared clonotypes between healthy human individuals (TCRdb year 2020). Library prep was done by the immunoSEQ multiplex PCR assay. The immuneACCESS repertoire file appears here via TCRdb, limited to in-frame rearrangements. These files lack a portion of the clones; in checked studies, under half of the deficit traces to unresolved V genes, and the cause of the others is not known. In this sample the table shows some 980,000 clones, over 60% of which occur a single time. The leading ten clones occupy about 1.5% of the sample. Sequenced material: memory CD4+ T cells sorted from blood. According to the study, the label for this sample's cell subset or site signals: CD45RA-negative fraction. These receptors were collected from a man younger than 30 in good health.

The chain uses TRBV4-1 and TRBJ2-5; possibly TRBD1 or TRBD2 for D (5 bases each). With the DNA end fitting TRBJ2-7 better, the J assignment may be wrong. Per the germline V gene, CDR1 is MGHRA and CDR2 is YSYEKL. The length of the CDR3 is 14 residues. The CDR3 sequence: CASSPRGGTYEQYF. The CDR3 DNA sequence: TGCGCCAGCAGCCCCCGGGGCGGAACCTACGAGCAGTACTTC.

This chain joins TRBV18 and TRBJ1-2; D is undetermined. The CDR3 is made up of 13 amino acids. The V end lost 6 bases, the J end lost 5 bases, and 13 bases lay between the germline ends. CDR1 is KGHSH, CDR2 LQKENI, per germline. The CDR3 protein is CASSREGSYGYTF. CDR3 DNA: TGTGCCAGCTCCCGCGAAGGGTCTTATGGCTACACCTTC. The variable domain in full, completed from reference TRBV18 and TRBJ1-2, reads NAGVMQNPRHLVRRRGQEARLRCSPMKGHSHVYWYRQLPEEGLKFMVYLQKENIIDESGMPKERFSAEFPKEGPSILRIQQVVRGDSAAYFCASSREGSYGYTFGSGTRLTVV.